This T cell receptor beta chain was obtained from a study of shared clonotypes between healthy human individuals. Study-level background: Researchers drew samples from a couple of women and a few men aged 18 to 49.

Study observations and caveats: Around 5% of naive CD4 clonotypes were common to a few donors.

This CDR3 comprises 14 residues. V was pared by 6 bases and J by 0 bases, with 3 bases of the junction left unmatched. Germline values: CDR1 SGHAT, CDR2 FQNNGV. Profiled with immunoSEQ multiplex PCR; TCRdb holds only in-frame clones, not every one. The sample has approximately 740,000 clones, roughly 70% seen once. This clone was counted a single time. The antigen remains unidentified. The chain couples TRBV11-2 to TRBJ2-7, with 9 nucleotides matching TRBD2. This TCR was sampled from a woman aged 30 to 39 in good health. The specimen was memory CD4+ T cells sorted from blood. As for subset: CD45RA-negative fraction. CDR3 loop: CASSPGLASYEQYF. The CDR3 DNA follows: TGTGCCAGCAGTCCGGGACTAGCCTCCTACGAGCAGTACTTC. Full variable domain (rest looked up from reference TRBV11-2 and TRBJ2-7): EAGVAQSPRYKIIEKRQSVAFWCNPISGHATLYWYQQILGQGPKLLIQFQNNGVVDDSQLPKDRFSAERLKGVDSTLKIQPAKLEDSAVYLCASSPGLASYEQYFGPGTRLTVT.